This T cell receptor (beta chain) was identified in a study of OX40 agonist ivuxolimab in advanced cancers. Study background: Patients in dose escalation had liver, melanoma, kidney or head and neck cancers. One hepatocellular carcinoma and two cutaneous melanoma patients partially responded. Study outcomes and limitations: Average numbers of expanded clones were greater in CD8+ T cells than in CD4+.

Germline assignment: CDR1 MNHEY and CDR2 SMNVEV (reference sequence). The CDR3 length is 13 residues. Between the trimmed V and J ends, which lost 6 bases and 4 bases, there was a span of 12 bases. Only in-frame clones appear in the TCRdb table, and some are missing; sequencing was by immunoSEQ multiplex PCR. Among fewer than 100,000 clones listed, approximately 83% were seen once. About this clone: Its antigen is not identified.

The source of this sequence is an adult with an advanced solid tumor such as melanoma, head and neck, liver or kidney cancer. The chain has TRBV27 and TRBJ1-2; tentative D call: TRBD1 (6 bases). The sample in question was CD4+ or CD8+ T cells sorted from blood, obtained in a trial of the OX40 agonist ivuxolimab. The CDR3 region is CASSPDSLYGYTF. The CDR3 DNA is TGTGCCAGCAGCCCGGACAGCCTCTATGGCTACACCTTC.